The rows below give T cell receptor beta chains drawn from one sample of a study of blood T cell repertoires in COVID-19. The table came from immunoSEQ multiplex PCR; TCRdb's copy has only in-frame clones and leaves some out. Of 300,000 to 450,000 clones listed, about 87% are singletons. The source material was peripheral blood. The receptors were sampled from a woman aged 60-75 years with COVID-19, enrolled during active disease. The CDR3 runs from the conserved cysteine through the conserved F or W. The D gene is left open where the match is weak. Size is omitted from some rows. Given values are once, few, many or a class for expanded clones.

D: NA
size: NA
V: TRBV24-1
J: TRBJ2-3
DNA: TGTGCCACCAGTGGCCCTGGGGCAGACACAGATACGCAGTATTTT
CDR3: CATSGPGADTDTQYF

D: NA
size: once
V: TRBV6-5
J: TRBJ2-5
DNA: TGTGCCAGCGTCCGGGACTTCAAACAAGAGACCCAGTACTTC
CDR3: CASVRDFKQETQYF

D: NA
size: NA
V: TRBV18
J: TRBJ1-2
DNA: TGTGCCAGCTCACCTGGGTCCATGCGGATGGATGGCTACACCTTC
CDR3: CASSPGSMRMDGYTF

D: TRBD1
size: NA
V: TRBV25-1
J: TRBJ1-5
DNA: TGTGCCACCAGAGGACAGGGGTGGAATCAGCCCCAGCATTTT
CDR3: CATRGQGWNQPQHF

D: TRBD1
size: NA
V: TRBV28
J: TRBJ1-6
DNA: TGTGCCAGCAGCCCGGGACAGGGCGGTTCACCCCTCCACTTT
CDR3: CASSPGQGGSPLHF

D: NA
size: NA
V: TRBV28
J: TRBJ1-2
DNA: TGTGCCAGCAGTTGGGGCTTAGCTAACTATGGCTACACCTTC
CDR3: CASSWGLANYGYTF

D: TRBD1
size: once
V: TRBV7-6
J: TRBJ1-5
DNA: TGTGCCAGCAGCTTACGACAGGGGGATCAGCCCCAGCATTTT
CDR3: CASSLRQGDQPQHF

D: NA
size: NA
V: TRBV28
J: TRBJ1-1
DNA: TGTGCCAGCAGTTTAGGGGCAGTCGCTGAAGCTTTCTTT
CDR3: CASSLGAVAEAFF

D: NA
size: NA
V: TRBV6-5
J: TRBJ2-5
DNA: TGTGCCAGCAGGACAAGCCGGGACTTAGAGACCCAGTACTTC
CDR3: CASRTSRDLETQYF

D: NA
size: once
V: TRBV19
J: TRBJ2-7
DNA: TGTGCCAGTAGTCGAACGGGGAGTCTCCACTACGAGCAGTACTTC
CDR3: CASSRTGSLHYEQYF

D: TRBD1
size: NA
V: TRBV7-3
J: TRBJ2-5
DNA: TGTGCCAGCAGCCCCGGGACAGGGAGATTGGGGACCCAGTACTTC
CDR3: CASSPGTGRLGTQYF

D: TRBD2
size: NA
V: TRBV5-1
J: TRBJ2-3
DNA: TGCGCCAGCAGCCCAAGGGCTAGCGGGGGGACTAGCACAGATACGCAGTATTTT
CDR3: CASSPRASGGTSTDTQYF

D: NA
size: NA
V: TRBV9
J: TRBJ1-5
DNA: TGTGCCAGCAGCCCCCGGGGGAGCAATCAGCCCCAGCATTTT
CDR3: CASSPRGSNQPQHF

D: NA
size: NA
V: TRBV6-5
J: TRBJ1-2
DNA: TGTGCCAGCAGTAGGACGGATCGGGGCTATGGCTACACCTTC
CDR3: CASSRTDRGYGYTF

D: NA
size: NA
V: TRBV5-1
J: TRBJ2-5
DNA: TGCGCCAGCAGCTTTTTAGGGGCCCAGGGAGAGACCCAGTACTTC
CDR3: CASSFLGAQGETQYF

D: NA
size: once
V: TRBV5-1
J: TRBJ2-7
DNA: TGCGCCAGCAGCTTTGTTCCGGGCCCAGGGGAGCAGTACTTC
CDR3: CASSFVPGPGEQYF

D: NA
size: NA
V: TRBV6-1
J: TRBJ1-2
DNA: TGTGCCAGCAGTGATCGAGGCCGATCTGGCTACACCTTC
CDR3: CASSDRGRSGYTF

D: TRBD2
size: NA
V: TRBV7-3
J: TRBJ2-1
DNA: TGTGCCAGCAGCCAGAGGGAGCGGGGCTACAATGAGCAGTTCTTC
CDR3: CASSQRERGYNEQFF

D: NA
size: NA
V: TRBV5-1
J: TRBJ2-2
DNA: TGCGCCAGCAGCTCAGTTGACAGGCTCGGGGAGCTGTTTTTT
CDR3: CASSSVDRLGELFF

D: NA
size: NA
V: TRBV11-2
J: TRBJ2-7
DNA: TGTGCCAGCAGCCCCATCTGGGCAGGACAAAACTACGAGCAGTACTTC
CDR3: CASSPIWAGQNYEQYF

D: TRBD2
size: NA
V: TRBV5-1
J: TRBJ2-1
DNA: TGCGCCAGCAGCACCCCCCGCGGGGGCTACAATGAGCAGTTCTTC
CDR3: CASSTPRGGYNEQFF

D: TRBD1
size: NA
V: TRBV5-1
J: TRBJ1-4
DNA: TGCGCCAGCAGCCGGGACAGGGGGAATAATGAAAAACTGTTTTTT
CDR3: CASSRDRGNNEKLFF

D: NA
size: NA
V: TRBV5-1
J: TRBJ1-1
DNA: TGCGCCAGCAGCTTGCAGTGGGCCATAAACACTGAAGCTTTCTTT
CDR3: CASSLQWAINTEAFF

D: NA
size: NA
V: TRBV5-5
J: TRBJ2-7
DNA: TGTGCCAGCAGTTTTGACAGGCGCCTCGAGCAGTACTTC
CDR3: CASSFDRRLEQYF

D: NA
size: NA
V: TRBV5-1
J: TRBJ1-6
DNA: TGCGCCAGCGCCATCCGGGAGTATAATTCACCCCTCCACTTT
CDR3: CASAIREYNSPLHF

D: NA
size: NA
V: TRBV7-9
J: TRBJ1-1
DNA: TGTGCCAGCCGTATACAGGGAGTTTCTGAAGCTTTCTTT
CDR3: CASRIQGVSEAFF

D: NA
size: NA
V: TRBV5-1
J: TRBJ2-2
DNA: TGCGCCAGCAGCTTGGGAGGGACCGGGGAGCTGTTTTTT
CDR3: CASSLGGTGELFF

D: TRBD1
size: NA
V: TRBV5-6
J: TRBJ2-5
DNA: TGTGCCAGCAGCGCAAAAACAGGGGGCCGGGAGACCCAGTACTTC
CDR3: CASSAKTGGRETQYF

D: TRBD1
size: NA
V: TRBV5-1
J: TRBJ1-2
DNA: TGCGCCAGCAGCTTGGACCAGGGACAGGGCTTCTATGGCTACACCTTC
CDR3: CASSLDQGQGFYGYTF

D: TRBD1
size: NA
V: TRBV29-1
J: TRBJ1-1
DNA: TGCAGCGTCGGGGAAAGACAGGGGTTGAACACTGAAGCTTTCTTT
CDR3: CSVGERQGLNTEAFF

D: TRBD2
size: once
V: TRBV11-2
J: TRBJ2-7
DNA: TGTGCCAGCAGCTTAGTCGGGGGGGGATCCTACGAGCAGTACTTC
CDR3: CASSLVGGGSYEQYF

D: NA
size: NA
V: TRBV7-9
J: TRBJ1-1
DNA: TGTGCCAGCAGCGGTCAAGGTGGGAGCACTGAAGCTTTCTTT
CDR3: CASSGQGGSTEAFF

D: NA
size: NA
V: TRBV6-5
J: TRBJ1-6
DNA: TGTGCCAGCAGTAACAGGGTAAAGTCACCCCTCCACTTT
CDR3: CASSNRVKSPLHF

D: NA
size: NA
V: TRBV9
J: TRBJ1-6
DNA: TGTGCCAGCAGCGCGCCGGGAGTACCCCTTTCACCCCTCCACTTT
CDR3: CASSAPGVPLSPLHF

D: TRBD1
size: NA
V: TRBV28
J: TRBJ1-2
DNA: TGTGCCAGCACCCTGACAGGGGCCTCTTCTAACTATGGCTACACCTTC
CDR3: CASTLTGASSNYGYTF

D: TRBD1
size: few
V: TRBV11-1
J: TRBJ2-7
DNA: TGTGCCAGCAGCCCGGGGACAGGGGGATCCTACGAGCAGTACTTC
CDR3: CASSPGTGGSYEQYF

D: TRBD2
size: NA
V: TRBV6-5
J: TRBJ2-1
DNA: TGTGCCAGCAGTCTAGCGGGGGGGACTAATGAGCAGTTCTTC
CDR3: CASSLAGGTNEQFF

D: TRBD1
size: NA
V: TRBV5-1
J: TRBJ1-2
DNA: TGCGCCAGCAGCTTCGACAGGGGCGGAACCTATGGCTACACCTTC
CDR3: CASSFDRGGTYGYTF

D: TRBD1
size: NA
V: TRBV7-3
J: TRBJ2-3
DNA: TGTGCCAGCAGCTCCGGACAGGGCACCACCCAAAGCACAGATACGCAGTATTTT
CDR3: CASSSGQGTTQSTDTQYF

D: NA
size: NA
V: TRBV6-5
J: TRBJ2-7
DNA: TGTGCCAGCAGTTACTCGAGGGTCATCTACTACGAGCAGTACTTC
CDR3: CASSYSRVIYYEQYF

D: NA
size: NA
V: TRBV18
J: TRBJ1-4
DNA: TGTGCCAGCTCACCACGGACAGCCCGAAATGAAAAACTGTTTTTT
CDR3: CASSPRTARNEKLFF

D: NA
size: NA
V: TRBV5-1
J: TRBJ2-3
DNA: TGCGCCAGCAGCAGGGGACCTTATCGACAGGAGGAGACAGATACGCAGTATTTT
CDR3: CASSRGPYRQEETDTQYF

D: NA
size: NA
V: TRBV10-3
J: TRBJ2-7
DNA: TGTGCCATCAGAACCGGGAGCTCCTACGAGCAGTACTTC
CDR3: CAIRTGSSYEQYF

D: NA
size: NA
V: TRBV28
J: TRBJ1-2
DNA: TGTGCCAGCATGGGAGGGACACCCTTAGGCGGCTACACCTTC
CDR3: CASMGGTPLGGYTF

D: NA
size: NA
V: TRBV6-5
J: TRBJ1-6
DNA: TGTGCCAGCTTAGAAGAGGCCTATAATTCACCCCTCCACTTT
CDR3: CASLEEAYNSPLHF

D: NA
size: NA
V: TRBV3-1/TRBV3-2
J: TRBJ2-2
DNA: TGTGCCAGCAGCTTGGGACTGACGAACACCGGGGAGCTGTTTTTT
CDR3: CASSLGLTNTGELFF

D: TRBD2
size: once
V: TRBV6-6
J: TRBJ2-1
DNA: TGTGCCAGCAAATCGCGGGGGGGCGGCTACAATGAGCAGTTCTTC
CDR3: CASKSRGGGYNEQFF

D: NA
size: NA
V: TRBV7-2
J: TRBJ2-6
DNA: TGTGCCATTACCGGGACTCCCAGCTCTGGGGCCAACGTCCTGACTTTC
CDR3: CAITGTPSSGANVLTF

D: TRBD2
size: NA
V: TRBV4-2
J: TRBJ2-6
DNA: TGTGCCAGCAGCCAATCTCCGGGGGGGACTGGGGCCAACGTCCTGACTTTC
CDR3: CASSQSPGGTGANVLTF

D: TRBD1
size: NA
V: TRBV19
J: TRBJ1-6
DNA: TGTGCCACGGGAGACAGGGCTGATTCACCCCTCCACTTT
CDR3: CATGDRADSPLHF